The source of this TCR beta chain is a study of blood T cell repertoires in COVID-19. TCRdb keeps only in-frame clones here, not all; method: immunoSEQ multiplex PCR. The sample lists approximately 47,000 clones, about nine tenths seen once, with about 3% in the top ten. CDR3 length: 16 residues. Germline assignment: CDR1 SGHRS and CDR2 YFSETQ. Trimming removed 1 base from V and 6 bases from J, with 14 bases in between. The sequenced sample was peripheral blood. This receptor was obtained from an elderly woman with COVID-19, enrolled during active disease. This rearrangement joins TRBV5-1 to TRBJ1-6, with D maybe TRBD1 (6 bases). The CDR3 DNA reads TGCGCCAGCAGCTTGATTCTGGGGGCCAGTAATTCACCCCTCCACTTT. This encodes CASSLILGASNSPLHF.